The sample holds many counts of the clone carrying this T cell receptor beta chain. Its specificity is unknown. The record originates from a study of blood T cells in healthy people across ages. Study-level results: Per million T cells, TCR beta diversity dropped roughly linearly as age increased. It was not known whether donors were CMV positive (a possible confounder of expanded clonotype changes).

Healthy individuals of Caucasian origin from Russia, aged roughly 6 to 90, served as donors. This CDR3 comprises 14 residues. V was pared by 6 bases and J by 1 base, with 4 bases of the junction left unmatched. CDR1 and CDR2 (germline): MNHNY, SVGAGI (reference sequence). The authors ran a second PCR of about 7 to 12 cycles using a sample-barcoded 5' primer and a J-beta primer mix. TCRdb fed the 5' RACE reads into MiXCR, producing one record per CDR3 protein. The repertoire holds 580,000 or so distinct CDR3 sequences, with more than 45% as singletons. The source is a man older than 75 in good health. What was sequenced was blood. This sequence joins TRBV6-6 and TRBJ2-7, with 9 bases identical to TRBD1. In nucleotides, the CDR3 is TGTGCCAGCAGAAGACAGGGGGAATCCTACGAGCAGTACTTC. Protein: CASRRQGESYEQYF.